This T cell receptor (beta chain) was identified during a study of OX40 agonist ivuxolimab in advanced cancers. A single count supports this clone. The antigen remains undetermined. The germline CDR1 and CDR2 sequences are LGHNA and YSLEER. The CDR3 runs to 14 residues. Trimming took 1 base from V and 2 from J, leaving 9 bases between them. Data came from immunoSEQ multiplex PCR; TCRdb stores just in-frame clones and leaves some out. Of approximately 63,000 clones listed, around 91% are singletons. Study-wide findings and caveats: At 0.1 to 3.0 mg/kg, CD4+ and CD8+ blood T cells expanded clonally by week 6.

The starting material was CD4+ or CD8+ T cells sorted from blood, obtained in a trial of the OX40 agonist ivuxolimab. The chain has TRBV4-3 and TRBJ2-7; D is perhaps TRBD1 or TRBD2 (5 bases each). This sequence was found in an adult with an advanced solid tumor such as melanoma, head and neck, liver or kidney cancer. DNA for the CDR3: TGCGCCAGCAGCCAAGCGTGGGGGACCTACGAGCAGTACTTC. This gives the protein CASSQAWGTYEQYF.